This TCR beta chain is from a study of blood T cell repertoires in COVID-19 (dated by TCRdb to the early 2020s). About the study as a whole: The collaborator samples originated in the United States, Italy and Spain and spanned the acute and convalescent phases of COVID-19. The material from the prospective study consisted of cDNA or gDNA derived from T cells, B-cell-depleted T cells, or PBMCs. The dataset comprised deeply sampled blood TCRbeta repertoires from subjects exposed to, actively infected with, or recovered from COVID-19. The repertoires were made available in a free public database intended to serve as a resource for research on the immune response to SARS-CoV-2. Samples were obtained from the ongoing ImmuneRACE study (first 160 participants) and from about 1,300 subjects provided by 6 global collaborators. The sample metadata nearly always contained a de-identified subject ID, COVID-19 status, age in years and sex. Where HLA class I and class II types were available, the types were taken from metadata supplied by the sample provider, not from assay-based typing.

Study-level results and caveats: How much clinical and demographic metadata was included differed by source and by participant, and the metadata was provided uncurated.

Via the germline V gene (reference sequence), CDR1 is SGHNT and CDR2 YYREEE. V and J are truncated by 4 bases and 2 bases respectively, leaving an intervening sequence of 18 bases. The cysteine opens and the phenylalanine closes a CDR3 of 16 amino acids. Only CDR3 DNA remains: 48 bases, in frame from the first base. TCRbeta CDR3 regions were amplified from genomic DNA by means of the immunoSEQ Assay, a bias-controlled multiplex PCR. Concerning the study's data processing: Nucleated cell counts per sample were estimated from amplification of reference gene primers within the assay. To quantify the absolute abundance of each unique TCRbeta CDR3 rearrangement, sequence reads were collapsed and filtered. For each sample, productive Simpson clonality was calculated as the square root of Simpson's diversity index across productive rearrangements. TCRdb took over this immuneACCESS table, retaining in-frame rearrangements with V and J assigned. Such tables are incomplete; in checked studies, under half of the missing clones stem from an unresolved V gene, and the remainder is unexplained. From that table come the V and J calls and clone size; the DNA was used to work out D and trimming. The sample table lists about 250,000 clones, about 91% of them with a count of one. The top ten constitute more than 1.2% of the sample.

A note on this clone: The antigen this receptor binds is unknown. No qualities accompany the bases; no much larger clone lies one base away.

The collaborating institutions used their own protocols to collect whole blood in K2EDTA tubes. For TCRbeta analysis, collaborators shipped samples in one of three forms: frozen whole blood, isolated PBMCs, or DNA extracted from either of those sample types. The source of this sequence is an elderly man with acute or convalescent COVID-19. Sample: peripheral blood. The chain links TRBV5-4 with TRBJ1-1; a tentative D match to TRBD1 spans 5 bases. The CDR3 sequence is CASSRGGQGGNTEAFF. The DNA reads as follows: TGTGCCAGCAGCCGGGGTGGGCAGGGAGGAAACACTGAAGCTTTCTTT.